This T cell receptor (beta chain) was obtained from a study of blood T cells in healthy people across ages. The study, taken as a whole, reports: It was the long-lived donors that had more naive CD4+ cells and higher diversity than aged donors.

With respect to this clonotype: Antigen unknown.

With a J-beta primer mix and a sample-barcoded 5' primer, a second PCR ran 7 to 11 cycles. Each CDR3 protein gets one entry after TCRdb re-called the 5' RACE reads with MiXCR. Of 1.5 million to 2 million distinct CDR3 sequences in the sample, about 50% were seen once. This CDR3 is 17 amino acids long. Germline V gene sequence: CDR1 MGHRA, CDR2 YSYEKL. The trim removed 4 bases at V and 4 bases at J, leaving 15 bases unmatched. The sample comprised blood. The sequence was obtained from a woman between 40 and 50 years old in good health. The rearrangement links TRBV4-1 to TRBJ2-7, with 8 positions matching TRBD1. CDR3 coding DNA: TGCGCCAGCAGCCTACAGGGGGGTATTGGACTTACTTACGAGCAGTACTTC. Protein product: CASSLQGGIGLTYEQYF.